The present TCR beta chain was sequenced within a study of T cell responses to AZD1222 COVID-19 vaccine. Findings of the study overall: Per reports, nearly half of all spike-specific TCRs target regions that are unmutated in variants. All repertoire sampling was performed exclusively after the peak T cell response. Across spike, vaccine-associated CD4 TCRs were found, dominant at 160-218 and 743-854.

In regard to this clone: Antigen specificity is unknown.

V shed 2 bases and J 2 bases; nucleotides not matched to a gene: 3. Per germline, CDR1 SGHNT and CDR2 YYREEE (reference sequence). The CDR3 runs 14 residues. Libraries were prepared by immunoSEQ multiplex PCR; TCRdb keeps only in-frame clonotypes and omits some of them. The sample has 100,000 to 120,000 clones, 92% seen once; the top ten hold 2.5%. V usage is TRBV5-4 and J usage is TRBJ2-7, with 8 bases fitting TRBD1. This TCR was recovered from an adult who received the AZD1222 COVID-19 vaccine. This material consisted of peripheral blood, taken 28 days after the second AZD1222 dose. In nucleotides, the CDR3 is TGTGCCAGCAGCTTAAGACAGGGGCCCTACGAGCAGTACTTC. It translates to CASSLRQGPYEQYF.